This T cell receptor (beta chain) came from a study of T cell responses to AZD1222 COVID-19 vaccine. Study-wide results and limits: Just a handful of AZD1222 recipients were seropositive at baseline.

This clone was counted once. Its antigen is currently unknown. The germline CDR1 and CDR2 sequences are SNHLY and FYNNEI. V dropped 3 bases and J dropped 5 bases, with 16 bases sitting between them. This CDR3 spans 15 amino acids. Assay used: immunoSEQ multiplex PCR; TCRdb lists only in-frame clones, some missing. The sample has roughly 150,000 clones, approximately 88% seen once; the top ten hold about 3.4%. The clonotype originates from an adult in good health. Sample: peripheral blood, taken on day 0 of MenACWY control vaccination. This chain links TRBV2 with TRBJ2-5; D is unclear. CDR3 bases: TGTGCCAGCAGTGATCCCGGATCAATGTGGGAGACCCAGTACTTC. Translating gives CASSDPGSMWETQYF.